These 24 T cell receptor beta chains came from one sample sequenced in a study of blood T cell repertoires in COVID-19. Repertoires were generated with immunoSEQ multiplex PCR, while TCRdb's copy carries only in-frame clones and drops some. The sample comprises 200,000 or so clones, around 80% of which are singletons, and 6.5% to 7% rests with the top ten. The sequencing sample was made of peripheral blood. The source of these receptors is a human donor with acute or convalescent COVID-19. The donor label of this sample is uncertain.

This chain connects TRBV7-9 to TRBJ1-2; weak D call: TRBD1 (6 bases). V was cut by 3 bases and J by 2 bases, with 10 bases left in between. Germline lookup yields CDR1 SEHNR and CDR2 FQNEAQ (reference sequence). The CDR3 is 14 residues long. The CDR3 DNA reads as TGTGCCAGCAGCTTTGACAGGACGAACTATGGCTACACCTTC. Encoded protein: CASSFDRTNYGYTF.

This sequence joins TRBV7-9 and TRBJ2-2; D not resolved. The CDR3 runs to 13 residues. Per the germline V gene, CDR1 is SEHNR and CDR2 is FQNEAQ (reference sequence). Trimming left V 3 bases short and J 4 bases short, with 6 bases between. CDR3 DNA: TGTGCCAGCAGCTTCTCCGGCACCGGGGAGCTGTTTTTT. Amino acids: CASSFSGTGELFF.

There are a few counts of this clone. The chain uses TRBV2 and TRBJ2-7; 8 positions agree with TRBD1. There are 13 residues in the CDR3. Germline V gene data show CDR1 as SNHLY and CDR2 as FYNNEI. Trimming cost V 6 bases and J 4 bases; bases outside gene matches: 5. The CDR3 region is CASSGTGRYEQYF. The CDR3, as DNA: TGTGCCAGCAGCGGGACAGGCAGGTACGAGCAGTACTTC.

The chain combines TRBV7-3 with TRBJ2-5; D unclear. The CDR3 has 13 residues. V was cut by 1 base and J by 1 base, with 4 bases left in between. Germline-derived CDR1 and CDR2 are SGHTA and FQGTGA. The CDR3 loop reads CASSLSSQETQYF. DNA for the CDR3: TGTGCCAGCAGCTTAAGCAGCCAAGAGACCCAGTACTTC.

This clone was detected a few times. J is TRBJ1-1 and V is TRBV18; D ambiguous. Trimming removed 1 base from V and 1 base from J, with 4 bases in between. CDR3 length: 13 amino acids. Germline V gene data show CDR1 as KGHSH and CDR2 as LQKENI. CDR3 bases: TGTGCCAGCTCACCACGGCAGAACACTGAAGCTTTCTTT. Amino acid sequence: CASSPRQNTEAFF.

This clone has a handful of counts. The chain has TRBV12-5 and TRBJ2-1, with D tentatively TRBD2 (5 bases). From germline, CDR1 is LGHNT and CDR2 FRNRAP. Trimming took 2 bases from V and 0 from J, leaving 11 bases between them. This CDR3 spans 16 amino acids. Here the CDR3 reads CASGLRDKSSYNEQFF. CDR3 DNA sequence: TGTGCTAGTGGTTTGCGGGATAAGAGCTCCTACAATGAGCAGTTCTTC.

The V call is TRBV28, the J call TRBJ1-5; 9 bases are shared with TRBD1. V was clipped by 3 bases and J by 5 bases; unmatched bases: 5. Germline V lookup: CDR1 MDHEN, CDR2 SYDVKM. CDR3 size: 15 residues. As DNA, the CDR3 is TGTGCCAGCAGTTTCGGGACAGGGCGAGATCAGCCCCAGCATTTT. This sequence encodes CASSFGTGRDQPQHF.

To note about this clone: Within the sample, other DNA sequences also encode this same CDR3. This chain connects TRBV2 to TRBJ1-1; D unresolved. Germline V gives CDR1 SNHLY, CDR2 FYNNEI. The CDR3 spans 13 residues. V shed 3 bases and J shed 0 bases, with 5 bases lying between them. CDR3 sequence: CASSDTLNTEAFF. DNA for the CDR3: TGTGCCAGCAGTGACACTTTGAACACTGAAGCTTTCTTT.

The rearrangement links TRBV14 to TRBJ2-2, with 9 nucleotides matching TRBD2. CDR3 length: 17 residues. From germline, CDR1 is SGHDN and CDR2 FVKESK. V was clipped by 4 bases and J by 6 bases; unmatched bases: 12. CDR3 coding DNA: TGTGCCAGCAGCCGCCGAGGGAGAGCGGGGGGTGCCGGGGAGCTGTTTTTT. Translating it yields CASSRRGRAGGAGELFF.

V and J are TRBV27 and TRBJ2-2; TRBD2 aligns across 11 bases. The CDR3 covers 15 residues. V lost 2 bases to trimming and J lost 6 bases; unmatched junction nucleotides: 2. CDR1 is MNHEY, CDR2 SMNVEV, per germline (reference sequence). The DNA for the CDR3 is TGTGCCAGCAGTTTAGCTAGCGGGAGGCCCGGGGAGCTGTTTTTT. This translates into CASSLASGRPGELFF.

The rearrangement uses TRBV7-2 and TRBJ2-7; no clear D gene. Germline V gene lookup returns CDR1 SGHTA and CDR2 FQGNSA. The CDR3 has 15 amino acids. The V end lost 5 bases, the J end lost 0 bases, and 14 bases lay between the germline ends. The CDR3 DNA follows: TGTGCCAGCAGCCCAAGCGCAGTCCTCTCCTACGAGCAGTACTTC. It is translated as CASSPSAVLSYEQYF.

The chain is built from TRBV28 and TRBJ1-2; maybe TRBD1 (6 bases). Trimming removed 6 bases at V and 7 bases at J, with 21 bases between. Germline V gene data show CDR1 as MDHEN and CDR2 as SYDVKM. There are 15 residues in the CDR3. CDR3 amino acids: CASSHAQGQRGGYTF. CDR3 in DNA: TGTGCCAGCAGCCATGCGCAGGGACAAAGGGGTGGCTACACCTTC.

V is TRBV30 and J is TRBJ1-4; 7 bases align to TRBD1. V gave up 5 bases and J gave up 8 bases; unmatched junction bases: 8. Germline V gene data show CDR1 as GTSNPN and CDR2 as SVGIG (reference sequence). The length of the CDR3 is 13 residues. CDR3 nucleotide sequence: TGTGCCTGGGGCCGGGACAGTGGGGAAAAACTGTTTTTT. Residues: CAWGRDSGEKLFF.

The V call is TRBV30, the J call TRBJ2-7, with D maybe TRBD2 (6 bases). This CDR3 region has 9 residues. Germline values: CDR1 GTSNPN, CDR2 SVGIG (reference sequence). The CDR3 DNA reads TGTGCAGCGGGCGACGAGCAGTACTTC. Translating it yields CAAGDEQYF.

The rearrangement joins TRBV30 to TRBJ1-3; D call uncertain. V lost 5 bases and J 2 bases, leaving 13 bases between the germline ends. Germline V gives CDR1 GTSNPN, CDR2 SVGIG (reference sequence). The CDR3 sequence is 14 residues long. The chain's CDR3 is CAWGRRAAGNTIYF. The CDR3, as DNA: TGTGCCTGGGGACGGCGAGCGGCTGGAAACACCATATATTTT. The full variable domain, with the rest looked up from reference TRBV30 and TRBJ1-3, is SQTIHQWPATLVQPVGSPLSLECTVEGTSNPNLYWYRQAAGRGLQLLFYSVGIGQISSEVPQNLSASRPQDRQFILSSKKLLLSDSGFYLCAWGRRAAGNTIYFGEGSWLTVV.

This rearrangement joins TRBV14 to TRBJ1-2; 12 nucleotides line up with TRBD1. The CDR3 covers 13 residues. Germline CDR1 SGHDN, CDR2 FVKESK. V was pared by 8 bases and J by 8 bases, with 6 bases of the junction left unmatched. CDR3: CASGGTGGIGYTF. For the CDR3, the DNA is TGTGCCAGCGGTGGGACAGGGGGCATCGGCTACACCTTC.

This chain connects TRBV5-6 to TRBJ2-7, with 13 bases lining up with TRBD2. Germline values: CDR1 SGHDT, CDR2 YYEEEE. The length of the CDR3 is 16 residues. After removal of 4 bases from V and 7 bases from J, the junction contained 11 bases not matched to a gene. The CDR3 here is CASSLPGLAGTGEQYF. The CDR3, as DNA: TGTGCCAGCAGCCTACCGGGACTAGCGGGAACTGGTGAGCAGTACTTC.

This chain connects TRBV25-1 to TRBJ2-7; 13 bases are a match to TRBD2. The junction had 12 bases not matched to a gene; V was cut back by 6 bases and J by 1 base. The germline CDR1 and CDR2 sequences are MGHDK and SYGVNS. This CDR3 is built from 18 residues. This CDR3 is CASRGVGLAGVESYEQYF. Written as DNA, the CDR3 is TGTGCCAGCAGGGGGGTCGGACTAGCGGGAGTCGAATCCTACGAGCAGTACTTC.

The CDR3: CASSYRTRAGDTEAFF. CDR3 DNA sequence: TGTGCCAGCAGTTACCGGACACGGGCTGGGGACACTGAAGCTTTCTTT. V and J are TRBV6-5 and TRBJ1-1; D might be TRBD1 (5 bases). Germline V gene lookup returns CDR1 MNHEY and CDR2 SVGAGI. V was shortened by 2 bases and J by 3 bases, with 16 bases between the two germline ends. CDR3 size: 16 residues.

This chain links TRBV29-1 with TRBJ1-1; 7 nucleotides line up with TRBD1. Trimming took 4 bases from V and 6 from J; bases not matched to a gene: 5. Germline-derived CDR1 and CDR2 are SQVTM and ANQGSEA. The CDR3 has 12 residues. The CDR3 nucleotides read TGCAGCGTTGGACAGGGAAGGGCTGAAGCTTTCTTT. It yields the protein CSVGQGRAEAFF.

The gene calls are TRBV5-1 and TRBJ1-2, with 7 positions matching TRBD1. The V and J ends lost 0 bases and 8 bases, in that order; junction bases with no gene match: 7. The CDR3 extends over 14 amino acids. Germline CDR1 and CDR2: SGHRS and YFSETQ. The CDR3 is CASSLGEGAMGYTF. The CDR3 nucleotides read TGCGCCAGCAGCTTGGGAGAGGGGGCGATGGGCTACACCTTC.

This chain joins TRBV5-5 and TRBJ1-6; a weak D match, TRBD1 (6 bases). Germline assignment: CDR1 SGHKS and CDR2 YYEKEE (reference sequence). V was shortened by 0 bases and J by 8 bases, with 15 bases between the two germline ends. CDR3 length: 16 amino acids. The CDR3 DNA reads as TGTGCCAGCAGCTTGGCCCCAGGGGAAGGGTATTCACCCCTCCACTTT. As protein: CASSLAPGEGYSPLHF.

The V gene is TRBV7-2, the J gene TRBJ1-1; D remains ambiguous. This CDR3 contains 13 residues. Trimming stripped 1 base from V and 1 base from J, with 4 bases between. Per the germline V gene, CDR1 is SGHTA and CDR2 is FQGNSA. CDR3 bases: TGTGCCAGCAGCTTAGAACAGAACACTGAAGCTTTCTTT. It yields the protein CASSLEQNTEAFF.

The genes are TRBV7-2 and TRBJ2-1, with 12 bases that match TRBD2. V lost 4 bases and J lost 2; bases outside the gene matches: 3. The CDR3 loop spans 16 amino acids. CDR1 and CDR2 (germline): SGHTA, FQGNSA. CDR3 residues: CASSSPSGRAYNEQFF. The CDR3 DNA reads as TGTGCCAGCAGCTCCCCTAGCGGGAGGGCCTACAATGAGCAGTTCTTC. The full variable domain, its missing parts supplied by reference TRBV7-2 and TRBJ2-1, is GAGVSQSPSNKVTEKGKDVELRCDPISGHTALYWYRQSLGQGLEFLIYFQGNSAPDKSGLPSDRFSAERTGGSVSTLTIQRTQQEDSAVYLCASSSPSGRAYNEQFFGPGTRLTVL.